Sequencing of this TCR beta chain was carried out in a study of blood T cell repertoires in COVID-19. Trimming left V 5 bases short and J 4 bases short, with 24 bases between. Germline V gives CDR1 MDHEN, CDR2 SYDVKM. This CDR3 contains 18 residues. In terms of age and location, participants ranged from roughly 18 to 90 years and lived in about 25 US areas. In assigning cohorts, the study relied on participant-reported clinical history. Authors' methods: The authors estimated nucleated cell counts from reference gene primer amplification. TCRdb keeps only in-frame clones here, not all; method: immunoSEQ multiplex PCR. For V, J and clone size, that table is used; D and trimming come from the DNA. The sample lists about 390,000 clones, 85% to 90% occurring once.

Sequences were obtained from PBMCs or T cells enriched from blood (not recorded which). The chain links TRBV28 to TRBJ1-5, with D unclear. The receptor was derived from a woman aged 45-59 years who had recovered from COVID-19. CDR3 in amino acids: CASSLVGRSGVGNQPQHF. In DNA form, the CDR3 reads TGTGCCAGCAGTCTGGTAGGGAGGAGCGGGGTAGGTAATCAGCCCCAGCATTTT.